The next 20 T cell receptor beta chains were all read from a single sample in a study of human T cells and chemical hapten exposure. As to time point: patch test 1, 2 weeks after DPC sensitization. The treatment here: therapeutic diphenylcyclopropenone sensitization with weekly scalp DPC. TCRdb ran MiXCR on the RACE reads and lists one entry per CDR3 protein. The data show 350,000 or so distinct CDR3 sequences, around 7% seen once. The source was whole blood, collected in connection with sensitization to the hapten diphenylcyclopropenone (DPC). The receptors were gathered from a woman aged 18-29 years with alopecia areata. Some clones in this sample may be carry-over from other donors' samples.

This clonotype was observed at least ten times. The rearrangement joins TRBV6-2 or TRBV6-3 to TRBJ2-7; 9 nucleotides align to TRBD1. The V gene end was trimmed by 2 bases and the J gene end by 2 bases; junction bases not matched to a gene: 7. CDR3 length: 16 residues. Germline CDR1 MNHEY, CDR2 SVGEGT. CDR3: CASSYPPGQGPYEQYF. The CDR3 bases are TGTGCCAGCAGTTACCCACCGGGACAGGGACCCTACGAGCAGTACTTC.

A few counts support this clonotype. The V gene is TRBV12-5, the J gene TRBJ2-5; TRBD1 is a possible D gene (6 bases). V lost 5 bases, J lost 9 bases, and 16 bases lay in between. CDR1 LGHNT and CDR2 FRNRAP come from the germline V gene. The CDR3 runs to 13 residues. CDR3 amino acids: CASGLGLNRAQYF. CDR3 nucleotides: TGTGCTAGTGGTCTAGGACTGAACAGGGCCCAGTACTTC.

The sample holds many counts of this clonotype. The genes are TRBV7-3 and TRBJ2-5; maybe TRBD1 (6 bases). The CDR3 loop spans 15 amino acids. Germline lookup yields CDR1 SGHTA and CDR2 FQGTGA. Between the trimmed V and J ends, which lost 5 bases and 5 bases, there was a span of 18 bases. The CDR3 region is CASSPTGPLGETQYF. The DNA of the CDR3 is TGTGCCAGCAGCCCAACAGGGCCCCTCGGGGAGACCCAGTACTTC.

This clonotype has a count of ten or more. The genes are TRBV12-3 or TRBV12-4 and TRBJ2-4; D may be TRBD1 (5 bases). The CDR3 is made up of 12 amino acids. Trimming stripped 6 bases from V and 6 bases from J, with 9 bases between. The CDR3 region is CASSSQGNIQYF. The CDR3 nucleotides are TGTGCCAGCAGCTCCCAGGGAAACATTCAGTACTTC.

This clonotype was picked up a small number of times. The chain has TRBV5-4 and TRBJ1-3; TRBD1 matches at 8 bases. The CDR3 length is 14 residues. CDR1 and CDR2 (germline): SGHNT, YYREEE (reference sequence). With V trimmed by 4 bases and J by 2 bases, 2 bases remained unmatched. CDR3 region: CASSHRGTGNTIYF. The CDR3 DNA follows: TGTGCCAGCAGCCACAGGGGGACTGGAAACACCATATATTTT.

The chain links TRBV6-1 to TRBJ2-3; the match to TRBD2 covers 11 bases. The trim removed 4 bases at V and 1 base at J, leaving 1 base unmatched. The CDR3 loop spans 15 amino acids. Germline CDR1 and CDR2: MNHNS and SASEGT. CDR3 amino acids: CASSGLAGRTDTQYF. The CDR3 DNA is TGTGCCAGCAGTGGACTAGCGGGGCGCACAGATACGCAGTATTTT.

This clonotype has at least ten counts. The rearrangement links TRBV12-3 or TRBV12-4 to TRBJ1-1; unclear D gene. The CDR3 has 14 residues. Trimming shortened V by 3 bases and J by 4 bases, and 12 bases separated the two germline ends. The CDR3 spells CASSFLVGSTEAFF. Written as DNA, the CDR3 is TGTGCCAGCAGTTTTCTGGTAGGGAGCACTGAAGCTTTCTTT.

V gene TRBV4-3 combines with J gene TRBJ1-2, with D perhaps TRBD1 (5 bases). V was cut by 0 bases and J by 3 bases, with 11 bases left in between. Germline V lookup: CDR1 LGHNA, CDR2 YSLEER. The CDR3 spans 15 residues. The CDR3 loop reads CASSQDQQGDYGYTF. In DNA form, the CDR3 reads TGCGCCAGCAGCCAAGATCAACAAGGGGACTATGGCTACACCTTC.

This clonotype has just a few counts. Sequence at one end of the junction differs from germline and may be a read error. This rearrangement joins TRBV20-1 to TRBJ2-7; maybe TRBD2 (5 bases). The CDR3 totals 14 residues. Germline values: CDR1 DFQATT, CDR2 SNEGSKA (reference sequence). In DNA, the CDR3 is TGCAGTGCTCGAGATGTGACTACCGGTTACGAGCAGTACTTC. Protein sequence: CSARDVTTGYEQYF.

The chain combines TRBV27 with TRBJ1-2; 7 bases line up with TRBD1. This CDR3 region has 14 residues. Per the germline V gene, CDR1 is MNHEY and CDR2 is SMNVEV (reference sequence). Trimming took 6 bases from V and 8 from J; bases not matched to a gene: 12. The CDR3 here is CASRLLRDSGGYTF. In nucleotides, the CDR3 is TGTGCCAGCAGACTTTTGAGGGACAGTGGCGGCTACACCTTC.

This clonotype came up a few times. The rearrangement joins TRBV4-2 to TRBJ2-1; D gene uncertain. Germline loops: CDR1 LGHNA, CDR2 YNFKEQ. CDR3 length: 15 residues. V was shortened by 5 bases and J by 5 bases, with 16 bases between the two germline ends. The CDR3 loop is CASSAIKVLNNEQFF. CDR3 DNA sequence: TGTGCCAGCAGCGCTATAAAGGTTTTAAACAATGAGCAGTTCTTC.

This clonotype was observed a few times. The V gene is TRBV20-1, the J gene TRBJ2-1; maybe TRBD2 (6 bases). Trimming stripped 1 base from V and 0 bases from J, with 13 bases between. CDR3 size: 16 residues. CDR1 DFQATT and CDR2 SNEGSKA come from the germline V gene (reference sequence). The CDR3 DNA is TGCAGTGCTAGAGCAAAAGGACTATCCTCCTACAATGAGCAGTTCTTC. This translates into CSARAKGLSSYNEQFF.

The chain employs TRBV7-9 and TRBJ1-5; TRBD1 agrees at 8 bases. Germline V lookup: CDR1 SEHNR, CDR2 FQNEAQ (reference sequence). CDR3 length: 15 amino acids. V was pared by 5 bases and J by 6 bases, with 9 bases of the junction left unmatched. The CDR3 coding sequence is TGTGCCAGCAGCCCCGGACAGGGAGTAGGTCAGCCCCAGCATTTT. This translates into CASSPGQGVGQPQHF. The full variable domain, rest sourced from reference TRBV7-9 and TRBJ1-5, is DTGVSQNPRHKITKRGQNVTFRCDPISEHNRLYWYRQTLGQGPEFLTYFQNEAQLEKSRLLSDRFSAERPKGSFSTLEIQRTEQGDSAMYLCASSPGQGVGQPQHFGDGTRLSIL.

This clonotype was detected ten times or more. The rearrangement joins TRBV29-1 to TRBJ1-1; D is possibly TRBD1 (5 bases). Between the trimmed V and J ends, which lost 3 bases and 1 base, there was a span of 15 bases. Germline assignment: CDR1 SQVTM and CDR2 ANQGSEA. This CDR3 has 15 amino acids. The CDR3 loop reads CSVEIGRGANTEAFF. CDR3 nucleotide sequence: TGCAGCGTTGAGATAGGTAGGGGTGCGAACACTGAAGCTTTCTTT.

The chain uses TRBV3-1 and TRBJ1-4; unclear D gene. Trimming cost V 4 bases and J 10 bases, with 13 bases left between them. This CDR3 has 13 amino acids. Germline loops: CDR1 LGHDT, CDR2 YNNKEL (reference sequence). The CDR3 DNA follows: TGTGCCAGCAGCCGTGGACCCTTGGGAAAACTGTTTTTT. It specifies CASSRGPLGKLFF.

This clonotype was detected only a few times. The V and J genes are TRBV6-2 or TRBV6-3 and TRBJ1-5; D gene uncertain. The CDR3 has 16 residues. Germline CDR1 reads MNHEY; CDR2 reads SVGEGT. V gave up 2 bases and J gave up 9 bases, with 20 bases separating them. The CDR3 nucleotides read TGTGCCAGCAGTTACCTACCCCCGCTAAGGGTACCGCCCCAGCATTTT. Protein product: CASSYLPPLRVPPQHF.

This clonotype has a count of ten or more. As DNA, the CDR3 is TGTGCCAGCAGCTTGGAGCCGGGGGGAAGAGTAGAGACCCAGTACTTC. Protein product: CASSLEPGGRVETQYF. The chain has TRBV5-6 and TRBJ2-5; 7 bases align to TRBD2. CDR1 and CDR2 from the germline V gene are SGHDT and YYEEEE. With 0 bases clipped from V and 4 bases from J, the junction kept 9 bases outside the gene matches. The CDR3 has 16 amino acids.

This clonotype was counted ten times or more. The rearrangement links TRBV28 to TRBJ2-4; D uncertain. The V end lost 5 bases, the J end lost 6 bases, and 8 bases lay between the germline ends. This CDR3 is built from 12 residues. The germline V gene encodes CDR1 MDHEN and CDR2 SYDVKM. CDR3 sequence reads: CASSGMGNIQYF. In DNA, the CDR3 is TGTGCCAGCAGTGGGATGGGAAACATTCAGTACTTC.

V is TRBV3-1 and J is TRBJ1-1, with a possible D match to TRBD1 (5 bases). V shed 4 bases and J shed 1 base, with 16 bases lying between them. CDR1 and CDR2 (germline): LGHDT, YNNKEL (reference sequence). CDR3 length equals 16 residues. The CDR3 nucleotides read TGTGCCAGCAGCCGGCAAGAGGGGCCGGGGAACACTGAAGCTTTCTTT. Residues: CASSRQEGPGNTEAFF.

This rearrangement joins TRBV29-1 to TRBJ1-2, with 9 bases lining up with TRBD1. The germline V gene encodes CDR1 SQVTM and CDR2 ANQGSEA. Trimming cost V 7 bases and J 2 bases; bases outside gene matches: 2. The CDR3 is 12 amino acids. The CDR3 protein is CSAGTGNYGYTF. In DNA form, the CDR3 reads TGCAGCGCGGGGACAGGGAACTATGGCTACACCTTC. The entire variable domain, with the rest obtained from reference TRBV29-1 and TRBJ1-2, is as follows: SAVISQKPSRDICQRGTSLTIQCQVDSQVTMMFWYRQQPGQSLTLIATANQGSEATYESGFVIDKFPISRPNLTFSTLTVSNMSPEDSSIYLCSAGTGNYGYTFGSGTRLTVV.